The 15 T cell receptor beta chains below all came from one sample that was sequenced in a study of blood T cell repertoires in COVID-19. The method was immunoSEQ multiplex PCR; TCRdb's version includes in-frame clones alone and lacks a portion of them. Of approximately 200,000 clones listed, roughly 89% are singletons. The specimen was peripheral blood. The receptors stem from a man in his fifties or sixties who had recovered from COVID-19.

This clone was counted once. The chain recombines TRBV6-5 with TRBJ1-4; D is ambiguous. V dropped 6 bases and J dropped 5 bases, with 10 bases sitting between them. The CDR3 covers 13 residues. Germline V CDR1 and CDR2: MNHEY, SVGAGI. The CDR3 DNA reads TGTGCCAGCAGCACTCTTAAGAATGAAAAACTGTTTTTT. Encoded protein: CASSTLKNEKLFF.

CDR3 residues: CASSFTSSGANVLTF. The CDR3 DNA is TGTGCCAGCAGTTTTACGAGCTCTGGGGCCAACGTCCTGACTTTC. The chain joins TRBV28 to TRBJ2-6; D is undetermined. The CDR3 sequence is 15 residues long. CDR1 is MDHEN, CDR2 SYDVKM, per germline. With 3 bases removed from V and 0 bases from J, the gap between germline ends came to 6 bases.

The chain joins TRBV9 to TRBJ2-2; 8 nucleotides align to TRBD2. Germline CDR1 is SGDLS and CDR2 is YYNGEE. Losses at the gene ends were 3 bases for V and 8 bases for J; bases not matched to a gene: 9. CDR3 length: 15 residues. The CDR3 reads CASSARGAGEGELFF. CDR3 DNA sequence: TGTGCCAGCAGCGCCCGAGGAGCGGGAGAAGGGGAGCTGTTTTTT.

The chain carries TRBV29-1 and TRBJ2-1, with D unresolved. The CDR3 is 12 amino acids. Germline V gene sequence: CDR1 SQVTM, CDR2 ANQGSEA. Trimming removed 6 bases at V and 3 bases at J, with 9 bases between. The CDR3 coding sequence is TGCAGCGTGGTGGCCAGCTACAATGAGCAGTTCTTC. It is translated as CSVVASYNEQFF.

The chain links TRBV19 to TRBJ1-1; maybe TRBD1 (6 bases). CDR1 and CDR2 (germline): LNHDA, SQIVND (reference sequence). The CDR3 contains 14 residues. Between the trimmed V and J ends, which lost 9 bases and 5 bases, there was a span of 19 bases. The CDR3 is CASSPQTGKTEAFF. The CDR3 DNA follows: TGTGCCAGCTCTCCCCAAACAGGGAAGACTGAAGCTTTCTTT.

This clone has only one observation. CDR3: CASSSYKGSGNTQYF. CDR3 nucleotides: TGTGCCAGCAGCTCGTACAAGGGTTCAGGGAATACGCAGTATTTT. The V call is TRBV5-4, the J call TRBJ2-3; weak D call: TRBD1 (5 bases). V lost 3 bases and J lost 7, with 18 bases in between. Germline CDR1 reads SGHNT; CDR2 reads YYREEE (reference sequence). The CDR3 extends over 15 amino acids. The variable domain in full, completed from reference TRBV5-4 and TRBJ2-3, reads ETGVTQSPTHLIKTRGQQVTLRCSSQSGHNTVSWYQQALGQGPQFIFQYYREEENGRGNFPPRFSGLQFPNYSSELNVNALELDDSALYLCASSSYKGSGNTQYFGPGTRLTVL.

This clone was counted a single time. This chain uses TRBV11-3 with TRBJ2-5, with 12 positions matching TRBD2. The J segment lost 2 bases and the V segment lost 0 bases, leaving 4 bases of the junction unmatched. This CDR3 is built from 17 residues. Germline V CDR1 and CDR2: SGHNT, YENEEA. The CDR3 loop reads CASSLEGTSGLQETQYF. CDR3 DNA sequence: TGTGCCAGCAGCTTAGAGGGGACTAGCGGGCTACAAGAGACCCAGTACTTC.

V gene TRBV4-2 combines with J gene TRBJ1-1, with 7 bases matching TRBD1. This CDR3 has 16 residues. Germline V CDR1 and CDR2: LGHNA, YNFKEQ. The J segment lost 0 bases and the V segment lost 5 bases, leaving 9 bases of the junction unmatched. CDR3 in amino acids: CASSNDRVEVNTEAFF. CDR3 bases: TGTGCCAGCAGCAACGACAGGGTGGAGGTGAACACTGAAGCTTTCTTT.

Here the CDR3 DNA reads TGTGCCAGCCGCGAGGCCGGGAACACTGAAGCTTTCTTT. Protein sequence: CASREAGNTEAFF. The chain carries TRBV27 and TRBJ1-1; no clear D. In germline, CDR1 is MNHEY, CDR2 SMNVEV (reference sequence). V was trimmed by 8 bases and J by 1 base, leaving 11 bases between them. The CDR3 is made up of 13 amino acids.

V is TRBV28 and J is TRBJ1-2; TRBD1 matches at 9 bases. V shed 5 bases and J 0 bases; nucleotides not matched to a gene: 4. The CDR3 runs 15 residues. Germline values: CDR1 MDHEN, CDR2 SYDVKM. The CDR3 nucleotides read TGTGCCAGCAGTAACAGGGGGCTCCCTAACTATGGCTACACCTTC. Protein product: CASSNRGLPNYGYTF.

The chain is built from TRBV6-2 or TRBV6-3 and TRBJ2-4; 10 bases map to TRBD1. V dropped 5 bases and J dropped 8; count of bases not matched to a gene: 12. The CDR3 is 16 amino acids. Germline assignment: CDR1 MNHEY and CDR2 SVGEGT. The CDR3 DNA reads TGTGCCAGCAGTCTCTTCTCGACAGGGGGCTCTTACATTCAGTACTTC. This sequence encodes CASSLFSTGGSYIQYF.

The CDR3 region has the DNA TGCGCCAGCAGGCTACAGGGGGACCAAGAGACCCAGTACTTC. Protein product: CASRLQGDQETQYF. The rearrangement joins TRBV5-1 to TRBJ2-5; TRBD1 matches 8 bases. The V gene's germline CDR1 is SGHRS and CDR2 YFSETQ. The length of the CDR3 is 14 residues. After removal of 5 bases from V and 0 bases from J, the junction contained 3 bases not matched to a gene.

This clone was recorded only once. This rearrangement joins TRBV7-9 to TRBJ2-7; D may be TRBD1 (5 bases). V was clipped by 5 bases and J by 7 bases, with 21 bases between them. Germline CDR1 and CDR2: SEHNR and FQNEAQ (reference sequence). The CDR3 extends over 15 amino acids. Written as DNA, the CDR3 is TGTGCCAGCAGCCCCTCTGGGCAGGGTTTTGGGGAGCAGTACTTC. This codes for CASSPSGQGFGEQYF.

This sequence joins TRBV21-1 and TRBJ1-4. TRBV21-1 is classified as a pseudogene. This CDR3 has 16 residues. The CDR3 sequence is CASSKGSVTTNEKLFF. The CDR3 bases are TGTGCCAGCAGCAAAGGGTCGGTTACAACTAATGAAAAACTGTTTTTT.

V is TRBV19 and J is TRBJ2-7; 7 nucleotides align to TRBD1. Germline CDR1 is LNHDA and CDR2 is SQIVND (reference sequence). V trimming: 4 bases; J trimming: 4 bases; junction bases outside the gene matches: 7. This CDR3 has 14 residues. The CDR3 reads CASSKDDRVYEQYF. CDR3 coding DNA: TGTGCCAGTAGTAAAGACGACAGGGTTTACGAGCAGTACTTC.